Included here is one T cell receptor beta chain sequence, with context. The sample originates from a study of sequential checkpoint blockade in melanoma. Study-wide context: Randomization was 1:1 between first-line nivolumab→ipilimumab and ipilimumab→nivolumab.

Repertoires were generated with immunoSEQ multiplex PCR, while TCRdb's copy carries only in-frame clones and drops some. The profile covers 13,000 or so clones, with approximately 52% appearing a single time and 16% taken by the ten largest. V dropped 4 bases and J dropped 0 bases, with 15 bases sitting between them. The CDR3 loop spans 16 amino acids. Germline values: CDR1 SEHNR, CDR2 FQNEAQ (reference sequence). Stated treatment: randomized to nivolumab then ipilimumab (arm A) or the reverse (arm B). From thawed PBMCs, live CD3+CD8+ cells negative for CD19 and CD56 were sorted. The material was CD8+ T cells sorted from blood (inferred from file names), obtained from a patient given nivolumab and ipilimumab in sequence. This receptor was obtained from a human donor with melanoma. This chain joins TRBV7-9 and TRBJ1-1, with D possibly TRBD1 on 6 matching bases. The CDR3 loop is CASSYGFWGLNTEAFF. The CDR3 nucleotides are TGTGCCAGCAGCTACGGGTTTTGGGGGCTGAACACTGAAGCTTTCTTT.